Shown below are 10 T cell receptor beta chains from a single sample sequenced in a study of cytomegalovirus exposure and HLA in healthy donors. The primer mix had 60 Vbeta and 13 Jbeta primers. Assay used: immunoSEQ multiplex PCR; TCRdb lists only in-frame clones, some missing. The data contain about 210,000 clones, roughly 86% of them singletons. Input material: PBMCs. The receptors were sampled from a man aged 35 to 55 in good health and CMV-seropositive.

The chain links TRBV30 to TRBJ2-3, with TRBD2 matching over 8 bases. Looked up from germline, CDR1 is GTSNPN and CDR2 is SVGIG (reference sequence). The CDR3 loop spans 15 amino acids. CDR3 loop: CARGRSGGSTDTQYF. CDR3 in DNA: TGTGCTCGGGGGCGGAGCGGGGGAAGCACAGATACGCAGTATTTT. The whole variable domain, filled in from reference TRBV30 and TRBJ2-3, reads SQTIHQWPATLVQPVGSPLSLECTVEGTSNPNLYWYRQAAGRGLQLLFYSVGIGQISSEVPQNLSASRPQDRQFILSSKKLLLSDSGFYLCARGRSGGSTDTQYFGPGTRLTVL.

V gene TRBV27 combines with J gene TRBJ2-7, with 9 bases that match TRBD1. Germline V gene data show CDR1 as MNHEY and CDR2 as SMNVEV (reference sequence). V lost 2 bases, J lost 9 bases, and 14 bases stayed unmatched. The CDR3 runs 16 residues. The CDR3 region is CASSLVGSTGGLWQYF. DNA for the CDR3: TGTGCCAGCAGTTTAGTAGGGTCGACAGGGGGGTTATGGCAGTACTTC.

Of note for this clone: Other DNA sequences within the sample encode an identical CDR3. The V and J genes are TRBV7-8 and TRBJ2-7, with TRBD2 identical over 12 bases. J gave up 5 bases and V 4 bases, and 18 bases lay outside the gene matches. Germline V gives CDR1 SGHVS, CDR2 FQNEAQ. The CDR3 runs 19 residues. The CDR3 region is CASSSRGWLAGGPTDEQYF. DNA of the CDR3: TGTGCCAGCAGCTCCCGGGGGTGGCTAGCGGGGGGGCCCACGGACGAGCAGTACTTC.

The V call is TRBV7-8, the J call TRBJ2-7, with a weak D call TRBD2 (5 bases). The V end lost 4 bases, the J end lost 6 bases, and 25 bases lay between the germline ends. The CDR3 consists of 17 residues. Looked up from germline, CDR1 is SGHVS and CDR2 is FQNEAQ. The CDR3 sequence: CASSSPSEGSPLGEQYF. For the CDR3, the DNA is TGTGCCAGCAGCTCCCCTTCAGAGGGTTCTCCGCTGGGCGAGCAGTACTTC.

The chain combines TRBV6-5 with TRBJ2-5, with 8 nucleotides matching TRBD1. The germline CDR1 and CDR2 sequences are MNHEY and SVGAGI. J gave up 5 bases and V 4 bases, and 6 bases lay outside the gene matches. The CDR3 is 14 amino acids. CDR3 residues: CASSFQGARETQYF. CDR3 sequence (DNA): TGTGCCAGCAGTTTCCAGGGGGCGAGGGAGACCCAGTACTTC.

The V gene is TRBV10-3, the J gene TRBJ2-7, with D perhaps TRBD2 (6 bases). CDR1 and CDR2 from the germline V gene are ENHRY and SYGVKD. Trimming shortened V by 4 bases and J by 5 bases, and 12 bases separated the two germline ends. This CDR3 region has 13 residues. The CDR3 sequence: CAISGTSSNEQYF. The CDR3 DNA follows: TGTGCCATCAGTGGTACTAGCAGCAACGAGCAGTACTTC.

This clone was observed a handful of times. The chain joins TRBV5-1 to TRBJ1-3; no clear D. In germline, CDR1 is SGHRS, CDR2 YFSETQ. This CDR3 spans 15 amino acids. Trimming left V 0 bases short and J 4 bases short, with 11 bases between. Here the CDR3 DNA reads TGCGCCAGCAGCTTGGGAGAGGTCGCGGGAAACACCATATATTTT. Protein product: CASSLGEVAGNTIYF.

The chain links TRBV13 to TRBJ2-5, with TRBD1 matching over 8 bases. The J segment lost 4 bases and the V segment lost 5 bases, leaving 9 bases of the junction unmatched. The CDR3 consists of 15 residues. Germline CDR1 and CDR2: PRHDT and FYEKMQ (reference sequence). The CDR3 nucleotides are TGTGCCAGCAGCGGACAGGGTGGGTCCGTAGAGACCCAGTACTTC. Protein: CASSGQGGSVETQYF. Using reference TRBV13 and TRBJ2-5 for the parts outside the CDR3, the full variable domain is AAGVIQSPRHLIKEKRETATLKCYPIPRHDTVYWYQQGPGQDPQFLISFYEKMQSDKGSIPDRFSAQQFSDYHSELNMSSLELGDSALYFCASSGQGGSVETQYFGPGTRLLVL.

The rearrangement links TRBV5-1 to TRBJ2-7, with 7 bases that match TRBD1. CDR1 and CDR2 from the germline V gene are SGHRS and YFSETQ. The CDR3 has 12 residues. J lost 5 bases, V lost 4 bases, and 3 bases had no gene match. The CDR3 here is CASSHGQDEQYF. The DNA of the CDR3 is TGCGCCAGCAGCCACGGACAGGACGAGCAGTACTTC.

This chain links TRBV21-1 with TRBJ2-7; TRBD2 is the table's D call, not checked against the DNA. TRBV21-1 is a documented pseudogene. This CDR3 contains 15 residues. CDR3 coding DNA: TGTGCCAGCAGCAAAGCGGGGCTGGAGGGTTACGAGCAGTACTTC. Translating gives CASSKAGLEGYEQYF.